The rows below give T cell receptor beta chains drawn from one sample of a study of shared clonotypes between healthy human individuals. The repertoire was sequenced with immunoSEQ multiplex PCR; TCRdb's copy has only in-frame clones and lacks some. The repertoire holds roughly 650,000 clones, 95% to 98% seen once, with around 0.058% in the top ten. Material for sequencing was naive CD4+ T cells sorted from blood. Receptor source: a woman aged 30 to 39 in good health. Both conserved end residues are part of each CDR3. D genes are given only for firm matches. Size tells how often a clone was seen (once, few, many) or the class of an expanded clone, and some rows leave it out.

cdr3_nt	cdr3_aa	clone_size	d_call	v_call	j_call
TGTGCCAGCAGTGACTCGCGGCTAGCAAATGAGCAGTTCTTC	CASSDSRLANEQFF	-	-	TRBV6-4	TRBJ2-1
TGTGCCAGCAGTCCCCAGGACAGGGGCGGCGAAAAACTGTTTTTT	CASSPQDRGGEKLFF	once	TRBD1	TRBV28	TRBJ1-4
TGCGCCGGGGACAGGGTTAGGTCCTACAATGAGCAGTTCTTC	CAGDRVRSYNEQFF	-	TRBD1	TRBV29-1	TRBJ2-1
TGTGCCAGCAGTTACGGGACAGATGGGTATGGCTACACCTTC	CASSYGTDGYGYTF	-	TRBD1	TRBV6-5	TRBJ1-2
TGTGCCAGCAGTTTAAACAGGGTAGGGAACACTGAAGCTTTCTTT	CASSLNRVGNTEAFF	-	-	TRBV27	TRBJ1-1
TGTGCCACCCGCCCGACAGGGGCCCTCACCGGGGAGCTGTTTTTT	CATRPTGALTGELFF	-	TRBD1	TRBV15	TRBJ2-2
TGTGCCACCAGCACCGAGGGAGGTGAAAAACTGTTTTTT	CATSTEGGEKLFF	-	-	TRBV15	TRBJ1-4
TGTGCCAGCTCACCCAGAAGCAATCAGCCCCAGCATTTT	CASSPRSNQPQHF	once	-	TRBV18	TRBJ1-5
TGCGCCAGCAGCTTGAATTCGGCGGTCAATGAGCAGTTCTTC	CASSLNSAVNEQFF	-	-	TRBV5-1	TRBJ2-1
TGCGCCAGCAGCTCGGAAGCGGGAGACTCCTACGAGCAGTACTTC	CASSSEAGDSYEQYF	-	TRBD2	TRBV5-1	TRBJ2-7
TGTGCCAGCTCCTTAGGCGGGAAGATCTACGAGCAGTACTTC	CASSLGGKIYEQYF	-	-	TRBV28	TRBJ2-7
TGTGCCAGCAGCGAGACTAGCGGGAGTGGTGGGGATACGCAGTATTTT	CASSETSGSGGDTQYF	once	TRBD2	TRBV27	TRBJ2-3
TGTGCCAGCAGTTCGAGACAGAGGGGGGAGTATGGCTACACCTTC	CASSSRQRGEYGYTF	-	-	TRBV28	TRBJ1-2
TGTGCCAGCAGTTTATGGGCACTATCACAGCCCCAGCATTTT	CASSLWALSQPQHF	-	-	TRBV28	TRBJ1-5
TGTGCCAGCAGGATAGCAGAGAGCACAGATACGCAGTATTTT	CASRIAESTDTQYF	-	-	TRBV6-5	TRBJ2-3
TGTGCCAGCAGCCGTAATACTCTACTCCGGACAGGGGAGGGCGAGCAGTACTTC	CASSRNTLLRTGEGEQYF	-	TRBD1	TRBV7-4	TRBJ2-7
TGTGCCAGCAGCAGTGGACGGGACTCCTACAATGAGCAGTTCTTC	CASSSGRDSYNEQFF	-	-	TRBV9	TRBJ2-1
TGTGCCAGCAGGGGGACAGGGGACGGCTACACCTTC	CASRGTGDGYTF	-	TRBD1	TRBV2	TRBJ1-2
TGTGCCAGCAGAGAAGGACAGGCGACCTACGAGCAGTACTTC	CASREGQATYEQYF	-	TRBD1	TRBV5-4	TRBJ2-7
TGTGCCAGCAGAGCCGGGACTAGCGGGATGGAGGAGCAGTACTTC	CASRAGTSGMEEQYF	-	TRBD2	TRBV11-1	TRBJ2-7
TGTGCCAGCTCACCACGCGCCTACGGACAGGGGGTTGTAAGGCGGGTCGCAGATACGCAGTATTTT	CASSPRAYGQGVVRRVADTQYF	-	TRBD1	TRBV18	TRBJ2-3
TGTGCCAGCAGCGACAGGGTTCGGTCCGGGGAGCTGTTTTTT	CASSDRVRSGELFF	-	TRBD1	TRBV2	TRBJ2-2
TGTGCCAGTAGGGAACAGGGAGTCTACGAGCAGTACTTC	CASREQGVYEQYF	-	-	TRBV19	TRBJ2-7
TGTGCCTGGAGTCGAGAGGACACACAGCCCCAGCATTTT	CAWSREDTQPQHF	-	-	TRBV30	TRBJ1-5
TGTGCCAGCAGTATTATGAACACTGAAGCTTTCTTT	CASSIMNTEAFF	-	-	TRBV6-1	TRBJ1-1
TGTGCCATCAGTGAGGGACTAGCAGCCTACGAGCAGTACTTC	CAISEGLAAYEQYF	-	TRBD2	TRBV10-3	TRBJ2-7
TGTGCCAGCAGCCCGCACTTCGAGCAGTACTTC	CASSPHFEQYF	once	-	TRBV7-9	TRBJ2-7
TGCGCCAGCAGCCAAGATCAGTTAGGGATGGCGCAAGAGACCCAGTACTTC	CASSQDQLGMAQETQYF	-	-	TRBV4-1	TRBJ2-5
TGTGCCAGCACCCGACGTAGCACAGATACGCAGTATTTT	CASTRRSTDTQYF	-	-	TRBV2	TRBJ2-3
TGCGCCAGCAGCTTGGCCAGGGGCGAAAAACTGTTTTTT	CASSLARGEKLFF	-	-	TRBV5-1	TRBJ1-4
TGTGCCAGCAGCTGGACTTCCGAGCACACCGGGGAGCTGTTTTTT	CASSWTSEHTGELFF	-	-	TRBV7-2	TRBJ2-2
TGTGCCAGCAGCCCCGATCGGGGAGGCTACGAGCAGTACTTC	CASSPDRGGYEQYF	-	-	TRBV4-2	TRBJ2-7
TGTGCCAGTAGTCTCTGGGCGGGCTGGGGGGCTATGGGCACTGAAGCTTTCTTT	CASSLWAGWGAMGTEAFF	-	-	TRBV19	TRBJ1-1
TGTGCCTGGAGTGTACGTGCTGGAAACACCATATATTTT	CAWSVRAGNTIYF	-	-	TRBV30	TRBJ1-3
TGCGCCAGCAGCCAAGTGGGCACCAGGAACACTGAAGCTTTCTTT	CASSQVGTRNTEAFF	once	-	TRBV4-1	TRBJ1-1
TGTGCCAGCAGCGTAGGGGACAGGGATAATGAAAAACTGTTTTTT	CASSVGDRDNEKLFF	-	TRBD1	TRBV9	TRBJ1-4
TGTGCCAGCAGCTTATTCCCGGGACAGGGCGAAGGGAGGGTCGGCTACACCTTC	CASSLFPGQGEGRVGYTF	-	TRBD1	TRBV13	TRBJ1-2
TGTGCCAGCAGTTTAGGCAGGGGCAGAACCGGGGAGCTGTTTTTT	CASSLGRGRTGELFF	-	-	TRBV28	TRBJ2-2
TGTGCCAGCAGCCCCTGGGGGAGTCCGAGAAGCACAGATACGCAGTATTTT	CASSPWGSPRSTDTQYF	-	-	TRBV14	TRBJ2-3
TGTGCCAGCAGCATGGACAGGGGAAGCAATCAGCCCCAGCATTTT	CASSMDRGSNQPQHF	-	TRBD1	TRBV6-1	TRBJ1-5
TGTGCCAGCAGCTTGCATCCGGGACAGACCCTCTCTGGAAACACCATATATTTT	CASSLHPGQTLSGNTIYF	-	TRBD1	TRBV9	TRBJ1-3
TGTGCCAGCAGCCCAGGACTAGCGGTATATAGCACAGATACGCAGTATTTT	CASSPGLAVYSTDTQYF	-	TRBD2	TRBV7-9	TRBJ2-3
TGTGCCAGCAGTTCCTTCGGCAGACGGAACACTGAAGCTTTCTTT	CASSSFGRRNTEAFF	-	-	TRBV28	TRBJ1-1
TGTGCCAGCAGTGTTGTAGGGGGCGGCGGGGAGCTGTTTTTT	CASSVVGGGGELFF	-	TRBD1	TRBV2	TRBJ2-2